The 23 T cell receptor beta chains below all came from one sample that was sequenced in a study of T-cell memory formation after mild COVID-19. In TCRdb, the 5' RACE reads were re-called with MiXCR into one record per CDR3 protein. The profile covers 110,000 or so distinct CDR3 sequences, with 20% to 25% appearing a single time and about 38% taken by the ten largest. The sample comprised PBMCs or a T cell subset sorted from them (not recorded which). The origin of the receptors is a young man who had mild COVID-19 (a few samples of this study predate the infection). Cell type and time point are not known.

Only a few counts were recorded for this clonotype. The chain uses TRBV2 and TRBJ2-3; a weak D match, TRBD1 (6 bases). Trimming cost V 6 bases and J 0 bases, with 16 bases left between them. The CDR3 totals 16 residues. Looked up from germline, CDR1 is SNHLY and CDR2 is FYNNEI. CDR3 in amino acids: CASSQGRIRSTDTQYF. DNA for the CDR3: TGTGCCAGCAGCCAGGGGCGGATAAGGAGCACAGATACGCAGTATTTT.

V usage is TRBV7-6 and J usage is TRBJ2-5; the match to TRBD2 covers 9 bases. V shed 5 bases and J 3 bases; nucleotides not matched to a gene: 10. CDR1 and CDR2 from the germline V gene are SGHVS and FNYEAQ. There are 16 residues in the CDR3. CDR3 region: CASSPRGGGAEETQYF. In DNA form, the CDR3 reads TGTGCCAGCAGCCCCCGGGGCGGGGGGGCCGAAGAGACCCAGTACTTC.

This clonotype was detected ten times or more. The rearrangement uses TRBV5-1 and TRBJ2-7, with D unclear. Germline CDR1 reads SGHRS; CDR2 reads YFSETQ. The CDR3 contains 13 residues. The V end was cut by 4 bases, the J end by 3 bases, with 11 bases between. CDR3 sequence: CASSEYNYYEQYF. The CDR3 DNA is TGCGCCAGCAGCGAGTATAATTACTACGAGCAGTACTTC. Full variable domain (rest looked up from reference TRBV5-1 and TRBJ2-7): KAGVTQTPRYLIKTRGQQVTLSCSPISGHRSVSWYQQTPGQGLQFLFEYFSETQRNKGNFPGRFSGRQFSNSRSEMNVSTLELGDSALYLCASSEYNYYEQYFGPGTRLTVT.

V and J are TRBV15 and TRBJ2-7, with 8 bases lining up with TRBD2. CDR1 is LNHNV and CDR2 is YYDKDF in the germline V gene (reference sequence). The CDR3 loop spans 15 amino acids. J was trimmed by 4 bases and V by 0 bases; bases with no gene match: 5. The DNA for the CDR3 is TGTGCCACCAGCAGAGATCGGGAGGGCTCGTACGAGCAGTACTTC. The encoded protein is CATSRDREGSYEQYF.

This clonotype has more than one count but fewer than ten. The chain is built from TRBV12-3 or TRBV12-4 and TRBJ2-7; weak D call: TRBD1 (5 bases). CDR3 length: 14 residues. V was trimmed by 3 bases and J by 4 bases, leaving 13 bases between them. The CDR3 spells CASSFLQGSYEQYF. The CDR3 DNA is TGTGCCAGCAGTTTTCTTCAGGGATCTTACGAGCAGTACTTC.

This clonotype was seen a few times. The CDR3 DNA sequence: TGCGCCAGCAGCCAAGATTACCCTAGCGGGGGGACTCGGGAAGAGACCCAGTACTTC. Protein sequence: CASSQDYPSGGTREETQYF. This chain connects TRBV4-1 to TRBJ2-5; 11 bases are shared with TRBD2. The ends lost 0 bases at V and 3 bases at J; junction bases unmatched: 12. The CDR3 runs 19 residues. The germline CDR1 and CDR2 sequences are MGHRA and YSYEKL.

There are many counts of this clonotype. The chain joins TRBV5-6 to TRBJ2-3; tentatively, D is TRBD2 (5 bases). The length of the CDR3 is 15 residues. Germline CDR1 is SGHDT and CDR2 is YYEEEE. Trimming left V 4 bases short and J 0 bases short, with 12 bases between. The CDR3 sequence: CASSIWTSSTDTQYF. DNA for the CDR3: TGTGCCAGCAGCATCTGGACTTCTAGCACAGATACGCAGTATTTT.

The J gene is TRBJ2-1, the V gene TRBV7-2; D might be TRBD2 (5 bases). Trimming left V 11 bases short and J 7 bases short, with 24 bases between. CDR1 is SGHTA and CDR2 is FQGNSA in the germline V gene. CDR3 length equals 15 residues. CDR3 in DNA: TGTGCCGCGGCCAAGGGCGGAACCTCGGGAAATGAGCAGTTCTTC. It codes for CAAAKGGTSGNEQFF. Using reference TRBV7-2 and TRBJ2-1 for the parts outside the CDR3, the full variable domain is GAGVSQSPSNKVTEKGKDVELRCDPISGHTALYWYRQSLGQGLEFLIYFQGNSAPDKSGLPSDRFSAERTGGSVSTLTIQRTQQEDSAVYLCAAAKGGTSGNEQFFGPGTRLTVL.

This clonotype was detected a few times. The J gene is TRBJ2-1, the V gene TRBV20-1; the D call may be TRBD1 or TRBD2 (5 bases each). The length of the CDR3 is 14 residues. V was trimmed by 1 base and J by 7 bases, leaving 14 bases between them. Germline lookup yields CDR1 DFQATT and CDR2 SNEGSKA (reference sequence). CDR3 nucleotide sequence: TGCAGTGCTAGAGTCGAGGGGTGGAGGAATGAGCAGTTCTTC. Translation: CSARVEGWRNEQFF.

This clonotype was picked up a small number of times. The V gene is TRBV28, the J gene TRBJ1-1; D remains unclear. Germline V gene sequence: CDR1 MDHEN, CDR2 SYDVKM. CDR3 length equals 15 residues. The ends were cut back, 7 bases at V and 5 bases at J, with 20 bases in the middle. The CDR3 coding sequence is TGTGCCAGCACCTCAAACCCTATCGGAGGAACTGAAGCTTTCTTT. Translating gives CASTSNPIGGTEAFF.

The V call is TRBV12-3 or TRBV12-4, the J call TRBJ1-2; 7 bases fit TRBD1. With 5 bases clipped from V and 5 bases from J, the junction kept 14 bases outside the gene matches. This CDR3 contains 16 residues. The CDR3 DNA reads TGTGCCAGCAGTCCGAAACCGGGACAGAAGACTTATGGCTACACCTTC. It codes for CASSPKPGQKTYGYTF.

CDR3 sequence reads: CASSWSIVGRSNTGELFF. In DNA, the CDR3 is TGTGCCAGCAGTTGGTCGATCGTTGGGCGTTCGAACACCGGGGAGCTGTTTTTT. The J gene is TRBJ2-2, the V gene TRBV7-9; no clear D. From germline, CDR1 is SEHNR and CDR2 FQNEAQ (reference sequence). The CDR3 totals 18 residues. Between the trimmed V and J ends, which lost 6 bases and 0 bases, there was a span of 20 bases.

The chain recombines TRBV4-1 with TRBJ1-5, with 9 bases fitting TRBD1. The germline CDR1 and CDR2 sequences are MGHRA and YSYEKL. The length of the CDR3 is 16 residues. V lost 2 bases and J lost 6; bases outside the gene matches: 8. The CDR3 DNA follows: TGCGCCAGCAGCCAACCGGGACAGGGCTTCAGTCAGCCCCAGCATTTT. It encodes CASSQPGQGFSQPQHF.

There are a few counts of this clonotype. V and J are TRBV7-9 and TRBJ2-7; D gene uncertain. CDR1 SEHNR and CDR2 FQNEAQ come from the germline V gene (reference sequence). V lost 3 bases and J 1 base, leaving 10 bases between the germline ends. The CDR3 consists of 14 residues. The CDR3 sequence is CASSLERISYEQYF. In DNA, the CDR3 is TGTGCCAGCAGCTTGGAGAGGATTTCCTACGAGCAGTACTTC.

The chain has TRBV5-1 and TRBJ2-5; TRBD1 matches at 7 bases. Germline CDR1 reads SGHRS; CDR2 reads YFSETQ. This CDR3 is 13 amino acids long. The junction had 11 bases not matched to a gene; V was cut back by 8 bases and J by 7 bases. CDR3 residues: CARKIGGSGTQYF. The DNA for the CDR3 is TGCGCCAGGAAGATAGGGGGCTCAGGGACCCAGTACTTC.

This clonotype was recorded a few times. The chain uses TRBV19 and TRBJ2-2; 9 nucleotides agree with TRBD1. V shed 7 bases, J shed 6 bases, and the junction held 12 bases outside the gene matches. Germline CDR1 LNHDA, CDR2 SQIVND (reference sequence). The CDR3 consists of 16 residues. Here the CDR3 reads CASTTRTGDRAGELFF. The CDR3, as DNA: TGTGCCAGTACCACACGGACAGGGGATAGGGCCGGGGAGCTGTTTTTT.

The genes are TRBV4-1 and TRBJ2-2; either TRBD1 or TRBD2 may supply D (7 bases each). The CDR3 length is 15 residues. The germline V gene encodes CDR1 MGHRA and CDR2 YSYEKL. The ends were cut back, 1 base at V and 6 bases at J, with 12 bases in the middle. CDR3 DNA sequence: TGCGCCAGCAGCCAAGGACAGGGAGGGGCCGGGGAGCTGTTTTTT. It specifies CASSQGQGGAGELFF.

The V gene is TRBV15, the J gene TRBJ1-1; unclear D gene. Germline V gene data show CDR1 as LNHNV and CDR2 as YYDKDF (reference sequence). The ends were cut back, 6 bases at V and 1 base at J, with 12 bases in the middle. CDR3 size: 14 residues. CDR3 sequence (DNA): TGTGCCACCAGATGGACGGCTGCGAACACTGAAGCTTTCTTT. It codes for CATRWTAANTEAFF.

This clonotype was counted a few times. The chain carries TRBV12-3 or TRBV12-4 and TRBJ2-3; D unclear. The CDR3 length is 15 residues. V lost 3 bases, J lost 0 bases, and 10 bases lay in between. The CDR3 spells CASSFEGLSTDTQYF. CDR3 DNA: TGTGCCAGCAGTTTCGAAGGGCTCAGCACAGATACGCAGTATTTT.

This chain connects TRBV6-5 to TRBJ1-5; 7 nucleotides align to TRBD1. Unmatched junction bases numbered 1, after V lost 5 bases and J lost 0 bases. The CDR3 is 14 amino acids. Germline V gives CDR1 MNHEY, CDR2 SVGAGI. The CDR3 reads CASSQGDSNQPQHF. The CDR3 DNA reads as TGTGCCAGCAGTCAGGGGGATAGCAATCAGCCCCAGCATTTT.

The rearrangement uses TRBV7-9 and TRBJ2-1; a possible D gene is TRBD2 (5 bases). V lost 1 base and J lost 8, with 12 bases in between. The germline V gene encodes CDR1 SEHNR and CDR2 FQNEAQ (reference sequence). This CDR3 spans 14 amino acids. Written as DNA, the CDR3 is TGTGCCAGCAGCTTAGTGGGTTCGCGGGATGAGCAGTTCTTC. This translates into CASSLVGSRDEQFF.

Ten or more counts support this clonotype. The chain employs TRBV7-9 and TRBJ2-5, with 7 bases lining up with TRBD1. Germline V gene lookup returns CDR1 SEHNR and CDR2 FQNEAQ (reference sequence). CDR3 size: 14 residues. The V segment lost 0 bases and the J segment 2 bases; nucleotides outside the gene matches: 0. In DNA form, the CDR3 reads TGTGCCAGCAGCTTAGCGGGACAGCAAGAGACCCAGTACTTC. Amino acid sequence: CASSLAGQQETQYF.

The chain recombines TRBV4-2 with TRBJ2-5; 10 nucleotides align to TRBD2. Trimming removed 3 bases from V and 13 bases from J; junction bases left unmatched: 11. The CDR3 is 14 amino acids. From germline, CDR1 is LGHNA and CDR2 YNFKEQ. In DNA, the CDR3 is TGTGCCAGCAGCCAGCCCGCGGGACTAGCGTCCAGGTACTTC. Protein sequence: CASSQPAGLASRYF.